The entry that follows covers one TCR beta chain sequence. CDR1 is GTSNPN and CDR2 is SVGIG in the germline V gene (reference sequence). Deletions cut 3 bases from V and 6 bases from J, with 21 bases between. The CDR3 spans 16 residues. The time point was: cycle 4 day 1 (C4D1), after 6 weeks of nivolumab. Each of the patients experienced relapse following autologous stem cell transplantation, and their brentuximab vedotin exposure differed. Purification of CD4+ T cells from thawed PBMCs was achieved by magnetic negative selection. Generated by immunoSEQ multiplex PCR, the TCRdb table keeps only in-frame clones and is missing some. The sample carries around 18,000 clones, approximately 81% recorded once. The data originate from a study of PD-1 blockade in classical Hodgkin lymphoma.

The chain is built from TRBV30 and TRBJ1-5; tentatively, D is TRBD1 (6 bases). This receptor was identified in a human donor with classical Hodgkin lymphoma. The sequencing here drew on CD4+ T cells from blood, taken before the fourth cycle of nivolumab. CDR3 sequence: CAWRPQGGGGGQPQHF. CDR3 in DNA: TGTGCCTGGAGACCGCAGGGAGGGGGTGGGGGTCAGCCCCAGCATTTT.